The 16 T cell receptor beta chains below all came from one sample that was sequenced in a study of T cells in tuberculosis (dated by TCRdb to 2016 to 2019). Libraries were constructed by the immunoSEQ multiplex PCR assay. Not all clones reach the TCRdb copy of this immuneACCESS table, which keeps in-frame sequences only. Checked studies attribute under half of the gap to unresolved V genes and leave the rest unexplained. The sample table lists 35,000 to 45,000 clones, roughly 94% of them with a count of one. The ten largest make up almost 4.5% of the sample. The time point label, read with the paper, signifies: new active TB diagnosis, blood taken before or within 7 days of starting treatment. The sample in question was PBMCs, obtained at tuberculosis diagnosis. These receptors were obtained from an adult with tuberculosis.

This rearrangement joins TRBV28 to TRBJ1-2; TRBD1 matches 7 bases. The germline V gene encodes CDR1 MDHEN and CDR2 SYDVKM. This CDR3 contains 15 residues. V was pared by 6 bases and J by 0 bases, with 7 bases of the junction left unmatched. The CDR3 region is CASSTFGTANYGYTF. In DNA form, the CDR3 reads TGTGCCAGCAGCACCTTCGGGACAGCTAACTATGGCTACACCTTC.

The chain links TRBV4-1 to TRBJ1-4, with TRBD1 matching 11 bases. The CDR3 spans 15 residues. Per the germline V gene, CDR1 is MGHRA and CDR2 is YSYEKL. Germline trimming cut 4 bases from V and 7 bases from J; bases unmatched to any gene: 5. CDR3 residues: CASSRTGGNSEKLFF. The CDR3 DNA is TGCGCCAGCAGCCGGACAGGGGGCAATAGTGAAAAACTGTTTTTT.

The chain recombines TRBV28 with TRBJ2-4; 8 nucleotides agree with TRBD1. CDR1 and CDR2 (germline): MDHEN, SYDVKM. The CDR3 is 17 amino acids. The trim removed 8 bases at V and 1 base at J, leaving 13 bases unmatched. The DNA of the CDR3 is TGTGCCAGCCTGGGACAGGTTCCCGCTTTGGCCAAAAACATTCAGTACTTC. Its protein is CASLGQVPALAKNIQYF.

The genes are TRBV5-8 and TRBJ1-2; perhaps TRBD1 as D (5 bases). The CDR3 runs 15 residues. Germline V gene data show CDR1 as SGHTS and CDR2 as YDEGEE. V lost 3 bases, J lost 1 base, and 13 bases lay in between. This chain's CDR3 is CASSSARQFNYGYTF. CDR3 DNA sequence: TGTGCCAGCAGCTCCGCCAGACAGTTTAACTATGGCTACACCTTC.

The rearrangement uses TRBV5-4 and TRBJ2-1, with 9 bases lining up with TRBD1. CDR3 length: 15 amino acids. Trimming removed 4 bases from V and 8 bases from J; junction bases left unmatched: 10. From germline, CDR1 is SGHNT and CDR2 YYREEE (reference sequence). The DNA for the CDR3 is TGTGCCAGCAGCCCGGCTGGGACAGGGTCTTATGAGCAGTTCTTC. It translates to CASSPAGTGSYEQFF.

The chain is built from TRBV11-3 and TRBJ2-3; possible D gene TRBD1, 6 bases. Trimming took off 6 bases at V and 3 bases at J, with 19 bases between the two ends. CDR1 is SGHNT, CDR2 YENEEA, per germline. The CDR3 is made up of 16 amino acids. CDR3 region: CASRSEQGIGTDTQYF. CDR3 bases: TGTGCCAGCAGGAGCGAACAGGGTATCGGGACAGATACGCAGTATTTT.

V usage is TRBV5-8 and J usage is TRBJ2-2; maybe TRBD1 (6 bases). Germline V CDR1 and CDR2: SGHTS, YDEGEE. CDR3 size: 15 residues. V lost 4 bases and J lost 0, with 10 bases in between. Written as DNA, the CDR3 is TGTGCCAGCAGCCCCGGGACAACGAACACCGGGGAGCTGTTTTTT. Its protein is CASSPGTTNTGELFF.

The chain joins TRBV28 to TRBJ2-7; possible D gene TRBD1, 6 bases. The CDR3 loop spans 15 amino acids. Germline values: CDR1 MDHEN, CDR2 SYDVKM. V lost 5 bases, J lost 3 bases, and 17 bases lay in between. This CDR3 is CASSTQTGRIYEQYF. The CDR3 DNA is TGTGCCAGCAGTACACAGACAGGTCGAATCTACGAGCAGTACTTC.

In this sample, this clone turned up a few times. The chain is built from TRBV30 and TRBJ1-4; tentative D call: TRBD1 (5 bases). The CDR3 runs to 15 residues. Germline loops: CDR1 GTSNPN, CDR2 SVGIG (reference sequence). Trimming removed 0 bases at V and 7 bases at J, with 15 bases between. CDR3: CAWSVPGYGGEKLFF. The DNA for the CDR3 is TGTGCCTGGAGTGTACCTGGCTACGGGGGTGAAAAACTGTTTTTT.

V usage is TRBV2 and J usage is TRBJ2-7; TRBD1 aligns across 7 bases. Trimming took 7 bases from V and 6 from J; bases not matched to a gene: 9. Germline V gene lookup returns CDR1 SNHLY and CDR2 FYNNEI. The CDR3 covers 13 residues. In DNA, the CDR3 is TGTGCCAGCAATCAAGACAGGGCGGGCGAGCAGTACTTC. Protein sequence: CASNQDRAGEQYF.

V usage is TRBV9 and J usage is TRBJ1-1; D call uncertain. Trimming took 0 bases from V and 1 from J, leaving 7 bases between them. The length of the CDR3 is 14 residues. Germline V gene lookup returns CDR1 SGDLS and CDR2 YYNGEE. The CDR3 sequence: CASSVESGNTEAFF. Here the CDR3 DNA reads TGTGCCAGCAGCGTAGAATCAGGGAACACTGAAGCTTTCTTT.

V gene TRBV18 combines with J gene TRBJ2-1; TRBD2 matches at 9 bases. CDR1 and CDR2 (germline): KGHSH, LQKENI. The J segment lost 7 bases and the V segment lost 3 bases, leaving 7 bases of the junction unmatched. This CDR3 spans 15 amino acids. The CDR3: CASSPSASGVNEQFF. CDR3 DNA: TGTGCCAGCTCACCTTCGGCTAGCGGGGTAAATGAGCAGTTCTTC. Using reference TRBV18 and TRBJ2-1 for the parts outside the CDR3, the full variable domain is NAGVMQNPRHLVRRRGQEARLRCSPMKGHSHVYWYRQLPEEGLKFMVYLQKENIIDESGMPKERFSAEFPKEGPSILRIQQVVRGDSAAYFCASSPSASGVNEQFFGPGTRLTVL.

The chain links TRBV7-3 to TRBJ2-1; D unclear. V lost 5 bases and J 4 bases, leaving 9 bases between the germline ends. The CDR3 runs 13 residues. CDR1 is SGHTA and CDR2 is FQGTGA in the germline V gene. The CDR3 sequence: CASSVDIYNEQFF. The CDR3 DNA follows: TGTGCCAGCAGCGTAGATATTTACAATGAGCAGTTCTTC.

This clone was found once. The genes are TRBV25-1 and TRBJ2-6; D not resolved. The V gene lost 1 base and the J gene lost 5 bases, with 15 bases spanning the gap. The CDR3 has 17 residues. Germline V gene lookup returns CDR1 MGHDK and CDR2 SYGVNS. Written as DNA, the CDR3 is TGTGCCAGCAGTGAATCGCGTGAGGCGTCGAGGGCCAACGTCCTGACTTTC. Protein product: CASSESREASRANVLTF.

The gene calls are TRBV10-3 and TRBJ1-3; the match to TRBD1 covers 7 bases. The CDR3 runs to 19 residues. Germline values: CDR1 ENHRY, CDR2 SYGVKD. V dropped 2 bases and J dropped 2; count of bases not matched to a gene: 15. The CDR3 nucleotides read TGTGCCATCAGTGAGCGGGGCCGGACAGGTCGGAATCCTGGAAACACCATATATTTT. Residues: CAISERGRTGRNPGNTIYF.

The CDR3 loop is CASSRLGDRYGYTF. CDR3 in DNA: TGTGCCAGCAGCCGTCTCGGGGACAGGTATGGCTACACCTTC. The chain joins TRBV27 to TRBJ1-2; 8 bases fit TRBD1. V was pared by 6 bases and J by 5 bases, with 8 bases of the junction left unmatched. CDR3 length: 14 amino acids. CDR1 is MNHEY, CDR2 SMNVEV, per germline (reference sequence).